Given below is one T cell receptor (beta chain) in context. This record belongs to a study of OX40 agonist ivuxolimab in advanced cancers. Whole-study context: Past anti-PD-1, anti-PD-L1 or anti-CTLA-4 therapy was accepted, and roughly 38% had received some.

Germline loops: CDR1 SGDLS, CDR2 YYNGEE. With 4 bases clipped from V and 2 bases from J, the junction kept 11 bases outside the gene matches. CDR3 length: 16 amino acids. Drawing of blood for sampling happened at baseline, at cycle 4 day 1, and at cycle 7 day 1. The table came from immunoSEQ multiplex PCR; TCRdb's copy has only in-frame clones and leaves some out. The sample lists 43,000 or so clones; approximately 77% were seen once. The sequence was collected from an adult with an advanced solid tumor such as melanoma, head and neck, liver or kidney cancer. The J gene is TRBJ2-7, the V gene TRBV9; 8 bases map to TRBD1. The sample consisted of CD4+ or CD8+ T cells sorted from blood, taken in a trial of the OX40 agonist ivuxolimab. CDR3 amino acids: CASSRVGGTGAYEQYF. The CDR3 nucleotides are TGTGCCAGCAGCAGGGTTGGAGGGACAGGAGCCTACGAGCAGTACTTC.